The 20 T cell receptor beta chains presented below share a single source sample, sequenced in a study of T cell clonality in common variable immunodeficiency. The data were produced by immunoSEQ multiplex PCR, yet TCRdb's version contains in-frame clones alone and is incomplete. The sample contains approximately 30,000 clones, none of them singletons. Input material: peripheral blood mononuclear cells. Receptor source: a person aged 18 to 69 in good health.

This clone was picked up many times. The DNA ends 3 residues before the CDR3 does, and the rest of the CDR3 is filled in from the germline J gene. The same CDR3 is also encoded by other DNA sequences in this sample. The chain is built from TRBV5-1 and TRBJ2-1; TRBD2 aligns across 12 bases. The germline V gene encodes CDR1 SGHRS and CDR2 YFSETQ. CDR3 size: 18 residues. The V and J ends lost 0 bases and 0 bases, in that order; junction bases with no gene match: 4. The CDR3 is CASSLGTSGASSYNEQFF. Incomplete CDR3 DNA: TGCGCCAGCAGCTTGGGGACTAGCGGGGCAAGCTCCTACAATGAG.

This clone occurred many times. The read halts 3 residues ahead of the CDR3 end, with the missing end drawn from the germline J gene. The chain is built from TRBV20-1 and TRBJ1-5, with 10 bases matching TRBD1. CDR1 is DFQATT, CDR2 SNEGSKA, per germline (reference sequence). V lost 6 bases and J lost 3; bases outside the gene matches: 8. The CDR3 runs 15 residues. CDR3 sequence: CSATPGQGPNQPQHF. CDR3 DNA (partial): TGCAGTGCCACCCCGGGACAGGGGCCCAATCAGCCC.

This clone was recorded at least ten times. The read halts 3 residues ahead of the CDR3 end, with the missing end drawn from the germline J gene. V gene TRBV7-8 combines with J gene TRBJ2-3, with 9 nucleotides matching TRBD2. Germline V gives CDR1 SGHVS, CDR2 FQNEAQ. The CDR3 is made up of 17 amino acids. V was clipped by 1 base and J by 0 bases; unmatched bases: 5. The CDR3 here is CASSLVQLAGSTDTQYF. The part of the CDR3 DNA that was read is TGTGCCAGCAGCTTAGTCCAACTAGCGGGTAGCACAGATACG.

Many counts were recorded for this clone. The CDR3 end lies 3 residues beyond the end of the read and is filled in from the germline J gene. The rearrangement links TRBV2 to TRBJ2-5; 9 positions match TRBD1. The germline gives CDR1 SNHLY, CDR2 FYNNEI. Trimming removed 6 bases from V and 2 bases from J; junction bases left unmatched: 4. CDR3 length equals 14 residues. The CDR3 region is CASRGGTGQETQYF. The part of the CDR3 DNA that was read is TGTGCCAGCAGGGGGGGGACAGGGCAAGAGACC. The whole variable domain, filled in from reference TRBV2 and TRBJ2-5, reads EPEVTQTPSHQVTQMGQEVILRCVPISNHLYFYWYRQILGQKVEFLVSFYNNEISEKSEIFDDQFSVERPDGSNFTLKIRSTKLEDSAMYFCASRGGTGQETQYFGPGTRLLVL.

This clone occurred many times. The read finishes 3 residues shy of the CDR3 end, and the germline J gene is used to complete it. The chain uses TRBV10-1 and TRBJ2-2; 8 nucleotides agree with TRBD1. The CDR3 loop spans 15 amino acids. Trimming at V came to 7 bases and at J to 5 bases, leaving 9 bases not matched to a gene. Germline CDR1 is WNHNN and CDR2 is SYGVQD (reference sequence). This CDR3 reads CASIRVGTGTGELFF. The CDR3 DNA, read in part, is TGCGCCAGCATCCGTGTTGGGACAGGTACCGGGGAG.

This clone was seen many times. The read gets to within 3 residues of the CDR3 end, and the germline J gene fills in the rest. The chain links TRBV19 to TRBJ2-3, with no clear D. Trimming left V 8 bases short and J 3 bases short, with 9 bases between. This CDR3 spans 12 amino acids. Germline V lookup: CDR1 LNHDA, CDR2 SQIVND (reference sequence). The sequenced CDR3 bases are TGTGCCAGTCGCTCCGGGACAGATACG. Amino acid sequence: CASRSGTDT. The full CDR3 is CASRSGTDTQYF.

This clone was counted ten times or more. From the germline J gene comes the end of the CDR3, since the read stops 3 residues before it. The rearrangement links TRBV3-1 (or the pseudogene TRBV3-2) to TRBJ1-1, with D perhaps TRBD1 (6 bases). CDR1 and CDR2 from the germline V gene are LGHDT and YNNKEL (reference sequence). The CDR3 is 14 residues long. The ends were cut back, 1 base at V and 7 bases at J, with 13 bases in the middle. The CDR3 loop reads CASSQGDIRGEAFF. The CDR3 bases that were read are TGTGCCAGCAGCCAAGGAGATATCAGGGGTGAA.

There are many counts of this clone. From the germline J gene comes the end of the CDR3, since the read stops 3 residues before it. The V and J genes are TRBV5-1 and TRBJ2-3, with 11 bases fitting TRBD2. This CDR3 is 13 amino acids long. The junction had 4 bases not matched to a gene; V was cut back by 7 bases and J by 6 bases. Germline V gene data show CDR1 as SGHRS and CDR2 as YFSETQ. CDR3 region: CASLSSGGDTQYF. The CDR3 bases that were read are TGCGCCAGCCTATCTAGCGGGGGGGATACG.

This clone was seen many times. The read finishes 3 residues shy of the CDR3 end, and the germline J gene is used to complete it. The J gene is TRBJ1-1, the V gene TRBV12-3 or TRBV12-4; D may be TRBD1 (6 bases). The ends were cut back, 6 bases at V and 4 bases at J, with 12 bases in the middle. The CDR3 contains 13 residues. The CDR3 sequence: CASRLGGPTEAFF. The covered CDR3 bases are TGTGCCAGCAGACTAGGGGGACCCACTGAA.

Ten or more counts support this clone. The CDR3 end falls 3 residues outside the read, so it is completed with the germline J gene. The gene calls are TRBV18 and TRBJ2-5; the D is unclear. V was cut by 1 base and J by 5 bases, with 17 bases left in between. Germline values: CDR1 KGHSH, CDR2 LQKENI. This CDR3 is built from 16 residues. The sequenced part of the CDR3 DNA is TGTGCCAGCTCACCACAGGCAGGCGCCCCATTGGAGACC. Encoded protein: CASSPQAGAPLET. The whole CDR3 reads CASSPQAGAPLETQYF.

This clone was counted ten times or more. CDR3 residues: CAWSPPRTSGKYTDTQYF. The CDR3 bases that were read are TGTGCCTGGAGTCCTCCTAGGACTAGCGGGAAGTACACAGATACG. The chain recombines TRBV30 with TRBJ2-3; 12 bases agree with TRBD2. The read comes to an end 3 residues before the CDR3 does, leaving the germline J gene to fill in the end. Germline V gene sequence: CDR1 GTSNPN, CDR2 SVGIG (reference sequence). This CDR3 has 18 residues. With V trimmed by 2 bases and J by 2 bases, 11 bases remained unmatched.

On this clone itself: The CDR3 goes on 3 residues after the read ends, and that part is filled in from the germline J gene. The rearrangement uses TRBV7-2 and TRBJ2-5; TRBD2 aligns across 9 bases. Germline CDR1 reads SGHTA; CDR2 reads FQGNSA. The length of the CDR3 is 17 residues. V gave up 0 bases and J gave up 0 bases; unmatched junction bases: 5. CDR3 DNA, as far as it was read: TGTGCCAGCAGCTTAGCGAGAAGCGGGGGGTACCAAGAGACC. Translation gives CASSLARSGGYQET. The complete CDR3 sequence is CASSLARSGGYQETQYF.

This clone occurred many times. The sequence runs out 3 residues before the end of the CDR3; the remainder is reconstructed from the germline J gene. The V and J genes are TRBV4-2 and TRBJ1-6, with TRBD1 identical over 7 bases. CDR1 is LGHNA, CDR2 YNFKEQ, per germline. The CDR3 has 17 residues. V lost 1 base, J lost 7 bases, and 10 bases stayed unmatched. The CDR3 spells CASSQGGGSGANSPLHF. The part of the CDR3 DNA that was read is TGTGCCAGCAGCCAAGGAGGGGGCTCCGGGGCGAATTCACCC.

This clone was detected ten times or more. The CDR3 DNA, read in part, is TGCAGTCCCCCCGGGACAGGGGTAACTGAA. Protein: CSPPGTGVTE. The whole CDR3 protein is CSPPGTGVTEAFF. The rearrangement links TRBV20-1 to TRBJ1-1; 10 positions agree with TRBD1. The read gets to within 3 residues of the CDR3 end, and the germline J gene fills in the rest. The CDR3 totals 13 residues. The V and J ends lost 8 bases and 5 bases, in that order; junction bases with no gene match: 8. Germline CDR1 and CDR2: DFQATT and SNEGSKA (reference sequence).

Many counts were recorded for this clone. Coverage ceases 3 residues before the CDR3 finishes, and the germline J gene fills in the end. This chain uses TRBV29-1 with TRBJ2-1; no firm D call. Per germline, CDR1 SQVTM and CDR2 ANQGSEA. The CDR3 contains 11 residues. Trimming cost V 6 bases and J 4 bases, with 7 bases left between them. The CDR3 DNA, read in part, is TGCAGCGTGTACACATACAATGAG. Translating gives CSVYTYNE. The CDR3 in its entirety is CSVYTYNEQFF.

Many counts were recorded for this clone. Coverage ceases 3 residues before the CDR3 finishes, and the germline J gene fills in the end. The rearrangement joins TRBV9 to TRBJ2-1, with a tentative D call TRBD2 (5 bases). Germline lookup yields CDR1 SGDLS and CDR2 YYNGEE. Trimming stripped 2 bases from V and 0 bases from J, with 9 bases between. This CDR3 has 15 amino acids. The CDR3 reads CASSVSASSYNEQFF. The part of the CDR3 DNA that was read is TGTGCCAGCAGCGTTAGCGCTAGCTCCTACAATGAG.

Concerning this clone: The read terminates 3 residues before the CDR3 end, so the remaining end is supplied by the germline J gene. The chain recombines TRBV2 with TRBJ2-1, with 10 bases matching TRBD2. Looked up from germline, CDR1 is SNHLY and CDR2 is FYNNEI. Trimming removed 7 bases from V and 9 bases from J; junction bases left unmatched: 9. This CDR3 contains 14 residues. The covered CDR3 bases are TGTGCCAGCATCCTGGGACTAGCGAATGGTGAG. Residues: CASILGLANGE. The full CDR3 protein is CASILGLANGEQFF. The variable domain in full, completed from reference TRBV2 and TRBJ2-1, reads EPEVTQTPSHQVTQMGQEVILRCVPISNHLYFYWYRQILGQKVEFLVSFYNNEISEKSEIFDDQFSVERPDGSNFTLKIRSTKLEDSAMYFCASILGLANGEQFFGPGTRLTVL.

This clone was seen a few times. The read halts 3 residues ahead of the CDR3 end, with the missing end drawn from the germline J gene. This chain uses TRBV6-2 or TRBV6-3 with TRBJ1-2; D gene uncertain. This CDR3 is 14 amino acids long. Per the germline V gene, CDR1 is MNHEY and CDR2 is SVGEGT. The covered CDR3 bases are TGTGCCAGCAGTTATCTAGCAGGCACAGATACC. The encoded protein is CASSYLAGTDT. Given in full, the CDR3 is CASSYLAGTDTYTF.

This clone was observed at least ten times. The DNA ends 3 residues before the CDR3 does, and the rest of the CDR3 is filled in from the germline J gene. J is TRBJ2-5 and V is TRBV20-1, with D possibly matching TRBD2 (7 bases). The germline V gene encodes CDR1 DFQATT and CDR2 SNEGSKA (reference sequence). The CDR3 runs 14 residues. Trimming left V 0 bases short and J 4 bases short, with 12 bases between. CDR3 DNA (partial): TGCAGTGCTAGAGACCAGGGGAGGGTAGAGACC. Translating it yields CSARDQGRVET. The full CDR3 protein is CSARDQGRVETQYF.

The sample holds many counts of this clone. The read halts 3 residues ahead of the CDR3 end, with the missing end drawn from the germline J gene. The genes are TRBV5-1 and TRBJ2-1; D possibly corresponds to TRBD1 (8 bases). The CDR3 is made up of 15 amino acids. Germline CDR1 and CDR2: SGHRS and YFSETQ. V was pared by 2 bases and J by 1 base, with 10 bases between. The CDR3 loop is CASSLQGGSYNEQFF. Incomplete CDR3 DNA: TGCGCCAGCAGCTTACAGGGGGGGTCCTACAATGAG. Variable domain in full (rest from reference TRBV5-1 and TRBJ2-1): KAGVTQTPRYLIKTRGQQVTLSCSPISGHRSVSWYQQTPGQGLQFLFEYFSETQRNKGNFPGRFSGRQFSNSRSEMNVSTLELGDSALYLCASSLQGGSYNEQFFGPGTRLTVL.